These T cell receptor beta chains were read from a single sample in a study of cytomegalovirus exposure and HLA in healthy donors. Produced via immunoSEQ multiplex PCR; TCRdb's table is partial and in-frame only. The data hold about 190,000 clones, with 60% to 85% observed a single time. The specimen sequenced was PBMCs. The receptors come from a woman between 18 and 29 years old in good health and CMV-seronegative. CDR3s include the opening cysteine and the closing phenylalanine or tryptophan. The D gene is left open where the match is weak. Clone size appears in some rows only: once, few, many, or a class for an expanded clone.

clone_size,d_call,cdr3_length,j_call,v_call,cdr3_nt,cdr3_aa
few,-,17,TRBJ1-1,TRBV7-9,TGTGCCAGCAGCACAGCCGGACAAGGGGGAACGTACACTGAAGCTTTCTTT,CASSTAGQGGTYTEAFF
-,TRBD1,17,TRBJ2-1,TRBV4-2,TGTGCCAGCAGCCAAGCTAGGACAGGGTCGGGAAACAATGAGCAGTTCTTC,CASSQARTGSGNNEQFF
-,TRBD1,14,TRBJ2-1,TRBV12-5,TGTGCTAGTGGTTTAGGGACAGGTTATGGGGAGCAGTTCTTC,CASGLGTGYGEQFF
-,-,17,TRBJ2-6,TRBV15,TGTGCCACCAGCAGAGATTTAGGAGGCTCTGGGGCCAACGTCCTGACTTTC,CATSRDLGGSGANVLTF
-,TRBD1,14,TRBJ1-1,TRBV19,TGTGCCAGTAACCAGGGACAGTTGAACACTGAAGCTTTCTTT,CASNQGQLNTEAFF
-,-,14,TRBJ1-1,TRBV4-3,TGCGCCAGCAGCCAAGTGGAGGGGAACACTGAAGCTTTCTTT,CASSQVEGNTEAFF
-,-,14,TRBJ1-4,TRBV4-2,TGTGCCAGCAGCTCCGGACGGGGTGCGGAAAAACTGTTTTTT,CASSSGRGAEKLFF
few,-,14,TRBJ1-2,TRBV5-6,TGTGCCAGCAGCTTTGAAGGGGCGGACTATGGCTACACCTTC,CASSFEGADYGYTF
-,-,15,TRBJ2-1,TRBV28,TGTGCCAGCAGTTTATTAGCGGTCTCCTACAATGAGCAGTTCTTC,CASSLLAVSYNEQFF
-,-,13,TRBJ2-5,TRBV6-1,TGTGCCAGCATGGAAGGAGGCCCAGAGACCCAGTACTTC,CASMEGGPETQYF
-,-,12,TRBJ1-5,TRBV6-1,TGTGCCAGCACCAGGACAAATCAGCCCCAGCATTTT,CASTRTNQPQHF
-,TRBD1,16,TRBJ1-3,TRBV4-1,TGCGCCAGCAGCCAAGAGCAGGGGGCGCCTGGAAACACCATATATTTT,CASSQEQGAPGNTIYF
-,TRBD1,14,TRBJ2-2,TRBV27,TGTGCCAGCAGTTTTAGACAGGGGATCGGGGAGCTGTTTTTT,CASSFRQGIGELFF
-,TRBD2,15,TRBJ2-5,TRBV27,TGTGCCAGCAGCCCCCAGCGGGGCGACAGAGAGACCCAGTACTTC,CASSPQRGDRETQYF
-,TRBD1,16,TRBJ1-3,TRBV4-2,TGTGCCAGCAGCCAAGGCCGACAGGGGGCCGGAAACACCATATATTTT,CASSQGRQGAGNTIYF
-,-,17,TRBJ2-1,TRBV4-3,TGCGCCAGCAGCCAAGAAATCGTCGGTGAATCCTACAATGAGCAGTTCTTC,CASSQEIVGESYNEQFF
-,-,15,TRBJ2-7,TRBV28,TGTGCCAGCAGTTTTTCCGGGGGTCAGACGTACGAGCAGTACTTC,CASSFSGGQTYEQYF
once,-,15,TRBJ1-5,TRBV2,TGTGCCAGCCGAGTCGGGGTAGCTCGCAATCAGCCCCAGCATTTT,CASRVGVARNQPQHF
-,-,13,TRBJ1-1,TRBV27,TGTGCCAGCACCCCGGACGGAGGGACTGAAGCTTTCTTT,CASTPDGGTEAFF
-,TRBD1,14,TRBJ1-5,TRBV2,TGTGCCAGCAGTGCGGACAGGGGTAATCAGCCCCAGCATTTT,CASSADRGNQPQHF
-,TRBD1,14,TRBJ2-7,TRBV2,TGTGCCAGCAAAGAACAGGGGGCGACCTACGAGCAGTACTTC,CASKEQGATYEQYF
-,-,13,TRBJ1-4,TRBV28,TGTGCCAGCAGTGCCCGGGACACCGTATTGCTGTTTTTT,CASSARDTVLLFF
once,TRBD1,18,TRBJ1-5,TRBV19,TGTGCCAGTAGCCCACCGGGACAGGGAGGTATAGGCAATCAGCCCCAGCATTTT,CASSPPGQGGIGNQPQHF
-,-,13,TRBJ1-1,TRBV4-1,TGCGCCAGCAGCTTTGGACAAAACACTGAAGCTTTCTTT,CASSFGQNTEAFF
-,TRBD1,15,TRBJ1-4,TRBV11-2,TGTGCCAGCAGCTTAATCCCACAGGGGGGTGAAAAACTGTTTTTT,CASSLIPQGGEKLFF
-,TRBD1,14,TRBJ1-2,TRBV9,TGTGCCAGCAGCTTGGCGACAGGGGCCTATGGCTACACCTTC,CASSLATGAYGYTF
-,TRBD1,17,TRBJ1-4,TRBV7-2,TGTGCCAGCAGCTCGGGGTGGGACAGGGATGTTAGCGAAAAACTGTTTTTT,CASSSGWDRDVSEKLFF
-,-,14,TRBJ2-5,TRBV4-1,TGCGCCAGCAGCCCGCAGGGGTGGCAAGAGACCCAGTACTTC,CASSPQGWQETQYF
once,-,16,TRBJ1-5,TRBV7-2,TGTGCCAGCAGCTCGGACGGACGGGGTAGCAATCAGCCCCAGCATTTT,CASSSDGRGSNQPQHF
-,-,12,TRBJ1-5,TRBV5-8,TGTGCCAGCAGGGAAGGGGTTCAGCCCCAGCATTTT,CASREGVQPQHF
-,TRBD2,15,TRBJ2-1,TRBV6-1,TGTGCCAGCAGTGCCACCGGGACTAGCGGGAGGGCCCAGTTCTTC,CASSATGTSGRAQFF
-,TRBD1,13,TRBJ1-2,TRBV11-2,TGTGCCAGCAGCTTGGACAGGAACTATGGCTACACCTTC,CASSLDRNYGYTF
-,TRBD1,15,TRBJ2-7,TRBV9,TGTGCCAGCAGCCTGGGACAGGGGAACAACTACGAGCAGTACTTC,CASSLGQGNNYEQYF
-,-,13,TRBJ2-1,TRBV9,TGTGCCAGCAGCGATACAGGGTACAATGAGCAGTTCTTC,CASSDTGYNEQFF
-,-,14,TRBJ2-3,TRBV5-1,TGCGCCAGCAGCTTGGGAAGCTTTGAAGATACGCAGTATTTT,CASSLGSFEDTQYF
-,TRBD1,14,TRBJ1-2,TRBV27,TGTGCCAGCAGTTTGAGACAGGGTTACTATGGCTACACCTTC,CASSLRQGYYGYTF
-,-,14,TRBJ1-1,TRBV2,TGTGCTAATAGAGGGGGGGCCCTGAACACTGAAGCTTTCTTT,CANRGGALNTEAFF
-,TRBD1,18,TRBJ1-3,TRBV25-1,TGTGCCAGCAGTGAATATCTGATGGACAGGACGGCGGGAAACACCATATATTTT,CASSEYLMDRTAGNTIYF
-,TRBD1,18,TRBJ1-2,TRBV2,TGTGCCAGCAGTGAGCTGGGACAGGTAATTTCAGCTAACTATGGCTACACCTTC,CASSELGQVISANYGYTF
-,-,17,TRBJ2-7,TRBV4-2,TGTGCCAGCAGCCAAGTCCCGACTGGGAGCCCTTCCTACGAGCAGTACTTC,CASSQVPTGSPSYEQYF
-,TRBD1,16,TRBJ1-6,TRBV7-8,TGTGCCAGCAGCTTCCTTGGACAGGGCATTAATTCACCCCTCCACTTT,CASSFLGQGINSPLHF
-,-,14,TRBJ2-5,TRBV9,TGTGCCAGCAGCGCCTCTAGCGCGCAAGAGACCCAGTACTTC,CASSASSAQETQYF
-,TRBD1,15,TRBJ1-1,TRBV27,TGTGCCAGCAGTCCATGGACAGGGGAGAACACTGAAGCTTTCTTT,CASSPWTGENTEAFF
-,TRBD1,15,TRBJ2-2,TRBV6-1,TGTGCCAGCAACCGGGGACAGGGTATTCCCGGGGAGCTGTTTTTT,CASNRGQGIPGELFF
few,-,14,TRBJ2-2,TRBV6-1,TGTGCCAGCAATCAAACTCCAGGGGCCGGGGAGCTGTTTTTT,CASNQTPGAGELFF
-,TRBD2,14,TRBJ2-7,TRBV7-3,TGTGCCAGCAGCCCGAAACCGGGGGGGCCTCGAATGTACTTC,CASSPKPGGPRMYF
few,TRBD1,19,TRBJ1-5,TRBV19,TGTGCCAGTAGTATAGACCGGGGGGGTGGGGACAGGGCTTGGCAGCCCCAGCATTTT,CASSIDRGGGDRAWQPQHF
-,-,14,TRBJ1-5,TRBV5-1,TGCGCCAGCAGCCCCGGGGACACGAATCAGCCCCAGCATTTT,CASSPGDTNQPQHF
-,-,11,TRBJ2-4,TRBV28,TGTGCCAGTTCAGGAGGCAACATTCAGTACTTC,CASSGGNIQYF
-,TRBD2,13,TRBJ2-1,TRBV29-1,TGCAGCGGGGGGACTAGCGGGAGGAATGAGCAGTTCTTC,CSGGTSGRNEQFF
few,-,14,TRBJ1-4,TRBV14,TGTGCCAGCAGCCAATTACGGGGTTACGAAAAACTGTTTTTT,CASSQLRGYEKLFF
-,TRBD1,15,TRBJ2-1,TRBV5-1,TGCGCCAGCAGCTTACAGGGGAGCTCCTACAATGAGCAGTTCTTC,CASSLQGSSYNEQFF